The T cell receptor (beta chain) described here comes from a study of beta chain features in type 1 diabetes. Notes on the study in general: Insertions at VDJ junctions were less frequent in type 1 diabetes patients. These patients also deleted more nucleotides at the same junctions. Any HLA effect on TCRB rearrangement was left unresolved by small sub-analyses.

As for this clone: No antigen is known for it.

The sequenced template was cDNA made from the entire isolated RNA. Naive, central memory and regulatory T cell samples produced a mean of approximately 3.9 million reads. The repertoire was sequenced with immunoSEQ multiplex PCR; TCRdb's copy has only in-frame clones and lacks some. The sample has 900,000 or so clones; 17% are singletons. Germline lookup yields CDR1 LNHDA and CDR2 SQIVND (reference sequence). V gave up 2 bases and J gave up 4 bases; unmatched junction bases: 11. This CDR3 contains 16 residues. This chain uses TRBV19 with TRBJ2-7, with 7 bases aligning to TRBD2. The TCR originated in a woman aged 18-35 years in good health. Sequencing used naive CD4+ T cells from blood. As DNA, the CDR3 is TGTGCCAGTAGTATACGGAGCGGGACCCCCCGATACGAGCAGTACTTC. Protein product: CASSIRSGTPRYEQYF.